Each of the 8 T cell receptor beta chains below was sequenced from the same sample in a study of CD8 T cells in Susac syndrome. RNA totalling 0.5 to 1 ug underwent reverse transcription with random hexamers. TCRdb reprocessed the immunoSEQ multiplex PCR reads via MiXCR and lists one record per CDR3 protein. The data contain tens of thousands of distinct CDR3 sequences, roughly 95% of them singletons. Sequenced material: CD8+ T cells from PBMCs. These TCRs come from a human donor with multiple sclerosis.

This clonotype appeared once. This chain uses TRBV6-5 with TRBJ2-2; no firm D call. The V gene's germline CDR1 is MNHEY and CDR2 SVGAGI. The CDR3 is made up of 15 amino acids. The V and J ends lost 1 base and 0 bases respectively, with 6 bases between them. The CDR3 bases are TGTGCCAGCAGTTACTTAGGGCCGAACACCGGGGAGCTGTTTTTT. This sequence encodes CASSYLGPNTGELFF.

The chain combines TRBV11-2 with TRBJ2-5; tentatively, D is TRBD2 (6 bases). Trimming removed 0 bases at V and 5 bases at J, with 16 bases between. The CDR3 is 16 amino acids. Germline loops: CDR1 SGHAT, CDR2 FQNNGV. CDR3 sequence reads: CASSLELAQEGETQYF. As DNA, the CDR3 is TGTGCCAGCAGCTTAGAACTAGCTCAAGAAGGGGAGACCCAGTACTTC.

The CDR3 sequence is CAISRDGNTEAFF. The CDR3 region has the DNA TGTGCCATCAGTCGGGACGGTAACACTGAAGCTTTCTTT. J is TRBJ1-1 and V is TRBV10-3, with D possibly being TRBD1 (5 bases). Trimming removed 5 bases from V and 2 bases from J, with 9 bases in between. Per the germline V gene, CDR1 is ENHRY and CDR2 is SYGVKD. This CDR3 is 13 amino acids long.

CDR3 sequence: CASRPLAGTDTQYF. The CDR3 DNA sequence: TGTGCCAGCAGGCCTCTAGCGGGCACAGATACGCAGTATTTT. The gene calls are TRBV5-4 and TRBJ2-3; 7 nucleotides match TRBD2. Trimming cost V 5 bases and J 1 base; bases outside gene matches: 4. The V gene's germline CDR1 is SGHNT and CDR2 YYREEE (reference sequence). This CDR3 has 14 residues.

This rearrangement joins TRBV27 to TRBJ2-3; weak D call: TRBD2 (6 bases). Per germline, CDR1 MNHEY and CDR2 SMNVEV (reference sequence). The ends were cut back, 10 bases at V and 4 bases at J, with 21 bases in the middle. The CDR3 has 15 amino acids. The CDR3 bases are TGTGCCACTCGAGTGGCGGGGCTCCTCTCAGATACGCAGTATTTT. Translating gives CATRVAGLLSDTQYF.

The chain joins TRBV5-4 to TRBJ1-2; unclear D gene. V was clipped by 3 bases and J by 5 bases, with 17 bases between them. CDR1 is SGHNT, CDR2 YYREEE, per germline (reference sequence). The CDR3 is 15 residues long. CDR3 DNA sequence: TGTGCCAGCAGCTCCAACCCTGGGTCGGCGTATGGCTACACCTTC. It translates to CASSSNPGSAYGYTF.

The chain employs TRBV2 and TRBJ1-5, with a tentative D call TRBD1 (5 bases). CDR3 length: 13 amino acids. CDR1 is SNHLY, CDR2 FYNNEI, per germline. V was trimmed by 10 bases and J by 0 bases, leaving 10 bases between them. The DNA of the CDR3 is TGTGCCATTCGACAGTATAGCAATCAGCCCCAGCATTTT. As protein: CAIRQYSNQPQHF.

This rearrangement joins TRBV29-1 to TRBJ2-7; D is uncertain. CDR3 length: 13 amino acids. The germline gives CDR1 SQVTM, CDR2 ANQGSEA. The CDR3 loop reads CSVHVPTSYEQYF. CDR3 DNA: TGCAGTGTCCATGTCCCTACCTCTTACGAGCAGTACTTC.